A single sample is the source of the 17 T cell receptor beta chains below, sequenced in a study of shared clonotypes between healthy human individuals (TCRdb year 2020). The library was generated by the immunoSEQ multiplex PCR assay. TCRdb limited this immuneACCESS table to in-frame rearrangements with V and J called. A share of clones is missing; checked studies link under half to unresolved V genes, and the rest is unexplained. The sample yields some 650,000 clones; around 97% were counted once. Roughly 0.055% of the sample is in the top ten clones. The sequencing input was naive CD4+ T cells sorted from blood. The cell subset or site label of this sample denotes: CD45RA+ positively selected. These TCRs come from a woman aged 30 to 39 in good health.

This chain joins TRBV7-2 and TRBJ2-4, with D unclear. The CDR3 consists of 13 residues. Germline assignment: CDR1 SGHTA and CDR2 FQGNSA. V was cut by 5 bases and J by 7 bases, with 12 bases left in between. CDR3 protein: CASSPRGRNIQYF. The CDR3 coding sequence is TGTGCCAGCAGCCCCCGAGGCCGGAACATTCAGTACTTC.

The chain has TRBV2 and TRBJ2-3; the match to TRBD1 covers 11 bases. Losses at the gene ends were 1 base for V and 4 bases for J; bases not matched to a gene: 7. Germline V gives CDR1 SNHLY, CDR2 FYNNEI. This CDR3 contains 17 residues. The CDR3: CASSEVAGQGAADTQYF. As DNA, the CDR3 is TGTGCCAGCAGTGAAGTAGCCGGACAGGGGGCGGCAGATACGCAGTATTTT.

Details on this clone: The sample carries other DNA sequences with the same CDR3. The chain joins TRBV7-3 to TRBJ2-6; tentative D call: TRBD2 (6 bases). CDR1 is SGHTA and CDR2 is FQGTGA in the germline V gene. V was cut by 4 bases and J by 4 bases, with 11 bases left in between. The length of the CDR3 is 15 residues. The CDR3, as DNA: TGTGCCAGCAGCTCCACCGGGAGCGGGGCCAACGTCCTGACTTTC. Translating gives CASSSTGSGANVLTF.

This chain uses TRBV27 with TRBJ2-2; TRBD1 might be the D (6 bases). Germline V lookup: CDR1 MNHEY, CDR2 SMNVEV (reference sequence). The V end was cut by 3 bases, the J end by 4 bases, with 9 bases between. This CDR3 is built from 14 residues. The CDR3 here is CASSFGQTTGELFF. In nucleotides, the CDR3 is TGTGCCAGCAGTTTCGGACAGACCACCGGGGAGCTGTTTTTT.

This chain joins TRBV25-1 and TRBJ2-7; 7 nucleotides match TRBD2. The germline V gene encodes CDR1 MGHDK and CDR2 SYGVNS. This CDR3 spans 13 amino acids. J gave up 2 bases and V 5 bases, and 3 bases lay outside the gene matches. In nucleotides, the CDR3 is TGTGCCAGCAGTTTACGGGGGGCCTACGAGCAGTACTTC. This sequence encodes CASSLRGAYEQYF.

A single count supports this clone. The rearrangement joins TRBV11-2 to TRBJ2-5; TRBD2 is a possible D gene (5 bases). The CDR3 consists of 13 residues. CDR1 SGHAT and CDR2 FQNNGV come from the germline V gene. Trimming stripped 4 bases from V and 4 bases from J, with 10 bases between. Written as DNA, the CDR3 is TGTGCCAGCAGCTCGAGGGTAAGAGAGACCCAGTACTTC. Its protein is CASSSRVRETQYF. Together with reference TRBV11-2 and TRBJ2-5, the CDR3 gives the full variable domain: EAGVAQSPRYKIIEKRQSVAFWCNPISGHATLYWYQQILGQGPKLLIQFQNNGVVDDSQLPKDRFSAERLKGVDSTLKIQPAKLEDSAVYLCASSSRVRETQYFGPGTRLLVL.

V is TRBV6-5 and J is TRBJ1-4, with D perhaps matching TRBD1 (5 bases). V lost 3 bases, J lost 7 bases, and 12 bases lay in between. In germline, CDR1 is MNHEY, CDR2 SVGAGI. This CDR3 has 14 residues. CDR3 loop: CASSYGGDSEKLFF. The CDR3 nucleotides read TGTGCCAGCAGTTATGGGGGTGATAGTGAAAAACTGTTTTTT.

This chain uses TRBV4-1 with TRBJ2-1; the match to TRBD2 covers 8 bases. The germline CDR1 and CDR2 sequences are MGHRA and YSYEKL. V trimming: 7 bases; J trimming: 2 bases; junction bases outside the gene matches: 19. The CDR3 has 19 amino acids. DNA for the CDR3: TGCGCCAGCACACCTGGGGGTGAAGCAGCGGGAGAAGCCTACAATGAGCAGTTCTTC. Translated: CASTPGGEAAGEAYNEQFF.

The gene calls are TRBV4-1 and TRBJ1-4; weak D call: TRBD1 (5 bases). V was trimmed by 6 bases and J by 4 bases, leaving 15 bases between them. This CDR3 has 15 amino acids. Germline V CDR1 and CDR2: MGHRA, YSYEKL. CDR3 nucleotide sequence: TGCGCCAGCAGGGCCCGGAGGGACGGTAATGAAAAACTGTTTTTT. Translated, it gives CASRARRDGNEKLFF.

Turning to this clone: This may arise from a read error, as a much more abundant clone is one base away. The chain joins TRBV5-5 to TRBJ2-5; the D is unclear. Germline V gene lookup returns CDR1 SGHKS and CDR2 YYEKEE (reference sequence). V was shortened by 0 bases and J by 3 bases, with 0 bases between the two germline ends. The CDR3 runs 11 residues. The CDR3 sequence is CASSLEETQYF. In DNA, the CDR3 is TGTGCCAGCAGCTTGGAAGAGACCCAGTACTTC.

This clone was seen once. The CDR3 sequence is CASSLGSTNEKLFF. The CDR3 coding sequence is TGTGCCAGCAGTTTGGGCTCAACTAATGAAAAACTGTTTTTT. This rearrangement joins TRBV28 to TRBJ1-4, with D uncertain. The CDR3 runs to 14 residues. V was shortened by 3 bases and J by 0 bases, with 5 bases between the two germline ends. Per the germline V gene, CDR1 is MDHEN and CDR2 is SYDVKM.

The chain is built from TRBV6-5 and TRBJ2-7, with D possibly being TRBD1 (6 bases). Germline assignment: CDR1 MNHEY and CDR2 SVGAGI. CDR3 length equals 14 residues. V was trimmed by 0 bases and J by 3 bases, leaving 9 bases between them. The DNA of the CDR3 is TGTGCCAGCAGTTACTCCGGGACAAGCTACGAGCAGTACTTC. Translating it yields CASSYSGTSYEQYF.

This chain links TRBV2 with TRBJ1-2; 7 positions agree with TRBD1. CDR1 is SNHLY and CDR2 is FYNNEI in the germline V gene. CDR3 size: 12 residues. V dropped 7 bases and J dropped 8; count of bases not matched to a gene: 7. CDR3 residues: CASNDRVKGYTF. CDR3 nucleotides: TGTGCCAGCAATGACAGGGTAAAAGGCTACACCTTC.

The V and J genes are TRBV10-3 and TRBJ2-7; D gene unclear. Germline V gene data show CDR1 as ENHRY and CDR2 as SYGVKD. The CDR3 extends over 14 amino acids. Trimming took 6 bases from V and 1 from J, leaving 13 bases between them. The DNA of the CDR3 is TGTGCCATCAGCCCCGGGCTAACTTCCTACGAGCAGTACTTC. Protein: CAISPGLTSYEQYF.

This chain uses TRBV11-2 with TRBJ1-1, with 8 positions matching TRBD1. The CDR3 contains 15 residues. The junction had 12 bases not matched to a gene; V was cut back by 5 bases and J by 7 bases. The germline V gene has CDR1 SGHAT and CDR2 FQNNGV. This chain's CDR3 is CASSPEQGVLSEAFF. The CDR3 region has the DNA TGTGCCAGCAGCCCCGAACAGGGGGTCCTAAGTGAAGCTTTCTTT. The complete variable domain, with remaining parts taken from reference TRBV11-2 and TRBJ1-1, reads EAGVAQSPRYKIIEKRQSVAFWCNPISGHATLYWYQQILGQGPKLLIQFQNNGVVDDSQLPKDRFSAERLKGVDSTLKIQPAKLEDSAVYLCASSPEQGVLSEAFFGQGTRLTVV.

This clone appeared a few times. The chain links TRBV7-7 to TRBJ2-1; D unclear. The CDR3 loop spans 12 amino acids. Trimming shortened V by 5 bases and J by 10 bases, and 12 bases separated the two germline ends. The germline V gene has CDR1 SSHAT and CDR2 FNYEAQ (reference sequence). In nucleotides, the CDR3 is TGTGCCAGCAGCCCAGGTGGAAGGGAGCAGTTCTTC. Its protein is CASSPGGREQFF.

The chain has TRBV9 and TRBJ1-2; no definite D call. CDR1 is SGDLS and CDR2 is YYNGEE in the germline V gene. Trimming cost V 4 bases and J 0 bases, with 13 bases left between them. The CDR3 loop spans 15 amino acids. The chain's CDR3 is CASSPQHEANYGYTF. The CDR3 DNA reads as TGTGCCAGCAGCCCTCAACACGAAGCTAACTATGGCTACACCTTC.